One sample yielded the 26 T cell receptor beta chains listed below, sequenced in a study of control samples from healthy donors and cancer patients. Data came from immunoSEQ multiplex PCR; TCRdb stores just in-frame clones and leaves some out. The table lists tens of thousands of clones, approximately 89% of them singletons. Sequenced material: PBMCs. These receptors all stem from a man between 40 and 49 years old with colorectal cancer.

Regarding this clone: Compared with germline, one end of the junction differs, possibly owing to a read error. The rearrangement uses TRBV7-7 and TRBJ2-2; TRBD2 aligns across 10 bases. This CDR3 comprises 16 residues. Germline CDR1 and CDR2: SSHAT and FNYEAQ (reference sequence). The CDR3 DNA reads TGTGCTAGCAGCTCAGAAAGCGGGAGGGCCGTCGGGGAGCTGTTTTTT. Translation: CASSSESGRAVGELFF.

This chain connects TRBV18 to TRBJ1-5; D is undetermined. With 3 bases removed from V and 4 bases from J, the gap between germline ends came to 13 bases. The CDR3 is 15 amino acids. Germline V gene lookup returns CDR1 KGHSH and CDR2 LQKENI. The CDR3 nucleotides read TGTGCCAGCTCACCTACGGACCGATGGAATCAGCCCCAGCATTTT. As protein: CASSPTDRWNQPQHF.

The V and J genes are TRBV7-6 and TRBJ2-2; TRBD1 agrees at 7 bases. There are 17 residues in the CDR3. The germline CDR1 and CDR2 sequences are SGHVS and FNYEAQ. The V gene end was trimmed by 6 bases and the J gene end by 2 bases; junction bases not matched to a gene: 12. The chain's CDR3 is CASSFYSTGHNTGELFF. CDR3 nucleotide sequence: TGTGCCAGCAGTTTCTATTCGACAGGGCACAACACCGGGGAGCTGTTTTTT.

This chain links TRBV15 with TRBJ1-4, with a weak D call TRBD1 (6 bases). This CDR3 region has 15 residues. Germline CDR1 is LNHNV and CDR2 is YYDKDF (reference sequence). V dropped 1 base and J dropped 3 bases, with 9 bases sitting between them. CDR3 DNA: TGTGCCACCAGCAGAGGAGGGGGACCTAATGAAAAACTGTTTTTT. This encodes CATSRGGGPNEKLFF. Filled out from reference TRBV15 and TRBJ1-4, the complete variable domain reads DAMVIQNPRYQVTQFGKPVTLSCSQTLNHNVMYWYQQKSSQAPKLLFHYYDKDFNNEADTPDNFQSRRPNTSFCFLDIRSPGLGDTAMYLCATSRGGGPNEKLFFGSGTQLSVL.

The sample holds one count of this clone. This sequence joins TRBV19 and TRBJ1-1, with D possibly being TRBD1 (6 bases). V lost 2 bases and J lost 6, with 7 bases in between. CDR3 size: 12 residues. Germline V lookup: CDR1 LNHDA, CDR2 SQIVND (reference sequence). The CDR3 DNA is TGTGCCAGTAGTATATCAGGGGCTGAAGCTTTCTTT. Encoded protein: CASSISGAEAFF.

The CDR3 DNA reads as TGCGCCAGCAGTATTGGACAGCCCTGGAGCTCCTATAATTCACCCCTCCACTTT. This sequence encodes CASSIGQPWSSYNSPLHF. The chain is built from TRBV10-1 and TRBJ1-6, with D possibly matching TRBD1 (6 bases). The CDR3 runs 18 residues. CDR1 and CDR2 (germline): WNHNN, SYGVQD (reference sequence). V dropped 5 bases and J dropped 0 bases, with 17 bases sitting between them.

The gene calls are TRBV12-5 and TRBJ2-5, with a possible D match to TRBD1 (5 bases). In germline, CDR1 is LGHNT, CDR2 FRNRAP. This CDR3 spans 15 amino acids. V lost 6 bases and J lost 5, with 19 bases in between. The CDR3: CASGRTQGSSETQYF. The CDR3 nucleotides are TGTGCTAGTGGCCGTACTCAGGGTAGCTCGGAGACCCAGTACTTC.

The V call is TRBV12-3 or TRBV12-4, the J call TRBJ1-4; 8 nucleotides match TRBD1. CDR3 length equals 13 residues. The ends lost 6 bases at V and 8 bases at J; junction bases unmatched: 5. The CDR3 spells CASRTRDREKLFF. CDR3 DNA sequence: TGTGCCAGCAGAACCCGGGACAGGGAAAAACTGTTTTTT.

The chain employs TRBV19 and TRBJ2-7; no clear D. This CDR3 contains 13 residues. V was pared by 5 bases and J by 0 bases, with 8 bases between. The germline gives CDR1 LNHDA, CDR2 SQIVND (reference sequence). The DNA of the CDR3 is TGTGCCAGTAGTTCCCTGAGCTCCTACGAGCAGTACTTC. Translated: CASSSLSSYEQYF.

This chain joins TRBV7-2 and TRBJ2-7; the match to TRBD2 covers 7 bases. Germline CDR1 reads SGHTA; CDR2 reads FQGNSA. CDR3 length: 15 amino acids. The V and J ends lost 3 bases and 3 bases, in that order; junction bases with no gene match: 8. The CDR3: CASSFSAGLGYEQYF. In DNA form, the CDR3 reads TGTGCCAGCAGCTTTTCAGCGGGGCTAGGCTACGAGCAGTACTTC.

The rearrangement joins TRBV9 to TRBJ2-5; no clear D. The germline V and J ends were trimmed by 0 bases and 4 bases, with 10 bases remaining between them. Germline V gene lookup returns CDR1 SGDLS and CDR2 YYNGEE. The CDR3 contains 14 residues. The CDR3 reads CASSVDKGLETQYF. The CDR3 nucleotides are TGTGCCAGCAGCGTAGACAAGGGTCTAGAGACCCAGTACTTC.

This clone was seen a single time. The genes are TRBV29-1 and TRBJ1-1, with 7 positions matching TRBD1. V lost 7 bases, J lost 4 bases, and 9 bases stayed unmatched. The CDR3 is 13 amino acids. Per the germline V gene, CDR1 is SQVTM and CDR2 is ANQGSEA. CDR3 sequence: CSAQQGSGTEAFF. The DNA of the CDR3 is TGCAGCGCTCAACAGGGGTCAGGCACTGAAGCTTTCTTT. Using reference TRBV29-1 and TRBJ1-1 for the parts outside the CDR3, the full variable domain is SAVISQKPSRDICQRGTSLTIQCQVDSQVTMMFWYRQQPGQSLTLIATANQGSEATYESGFVIDKFPISRPNLTFSTLTVSNMSPEDSSIYLCSAQQGSGTEAFFGQGTRLTVV.

The chain joins TRBV2 to TRBJ2-7; D may match TRBD1 or TRBD2 (5 bases each). Trimming stripped 6 bases from V and 2 bases from J, with 17 bases between. This CDR3 has 15 amino acids. The V gene's germline CDR1 is SNHLY and CDR2 FYNNEI. The CDR3 is CASRGTRAGPYEQYF. In DNA form, the CDR3 reads TGTGCCAGCAGAGGGACGAGGGCGGGTCCCTACGAGCAGTACTTC.

This clone was picked up one time. This rearrangement joins TRBV5-4 to TRBJ2-3; D unclear. CDR3 size: 16 residues. Trimming shortened V by 1 base and J by 0 bases, and 12 bases separated the two germline ends. Germline V lookup: CDR1 SGHNT, CDR2 YYREEE (reference sequence). CDR3 nucleotides: TGTGCCAGCAGCTTGATCGGCGTTACTAGCACAGATACGCAGTATTTT. This codes for CASSLIGVTSTDTQYF. The full variable domain, completed using reference TRBV5-4 and TRBJ2-3, is ETGVTQSPTHLIKTRGQQVTLRCSSQSGHNTVSWYQQALGQGPQFIFQYYREEENGRGNFPPRFSGLQFPNYSSELNVNALELDDSALYLCASSLIGVTSTDTQYFGPGTRLTVL.

The gene calls are TRBV11-2 and TRBJ1-1, with D maybe TRBD1 (5 bases). The CDR3 totals 13 residues. Deletions cut 4 bases from V and 11 bases from J, with 17 bases between. Germline V gene data show CDR1 as SGHAT and CDR2 as FQNNGV. The CDR3, as DNA: TGTGCCAGCAGCTCCGGGGGGAGCGGGCAGGCTTTCTTT. This sequence encodes CASSSGGSGQAFF.

The chain has TRBV19 and TRBJ2-7; D gene unclear. V was clipped by 4 bases and J by 0 bases, with 7 bases between them. This CDR3 has 13 amino acids. From germline, CDR1 is LNHDA and CDR2 SQIVND (reference sequence). The CDR3 region has the DNA TGTGCCAGTAGTAAAGGACGCTCCTACGAGCAGTACTTC. It specifies CASSKGRSYEQYF.

This chain links TRBV9 with TRBJ1-3; D is possibly TRBD1 (5 bases). V lost 2 bases, J lost 8 bases, and 14 bases lay in between. The CDR3 length is 14 residues. Germline lookup yields CDR1 SGDLS and CDR2 YYNGEE. CDR3 region: CASSVTGGTDTIYF. Written as DNA, the CDR3 is TGTGCCAGCAGCGTTACAGGTGGGACGGACACCATATATTTT.

The V and J genes are TRBV10-3 and TRBJ1-2; 7 bases fit TRBD1. V gave up 4 bases and J gave up 8 bases; unmatched junction bases: 13. Germline V gene lookup returns CDR1 ENHRY and CDR2 SYGVKD. This CDR3 contains 15 residues. Written as DNA, the CDR3 is TGTGCCATCAGTGCGGGACAGAGAGATCCTCGGGGCTACACCTTC. This translates into CAISAGQRDPRGYTF.

This chain uses TRBV5-1 with TRBJ1-1; D unclear. The CDR3 covers 14 residues. Germline lookup yields CDR1 SGHRS and CDR2 YFSETQ. V lost 0 bases and J lost 3, with 9 bases in between. CDR3 region: CASSLGESYTEAFF. In DNA form, the CDR3 reads TGCGCCAGCAGCTTGGGGGAGTCGTACACTGAAGCTTTCTTT.

This clone has just one count. The J gene is TRBJ1-2, the V gene TRBV5-1, with D perhaps TRBD1 (5 bases). The CDR3 contains 14 residues. Per the germline V gene, CDR1 is SGHRS and CDR2 is YFSETQ. Trimming removed 5 bases from V and 4 bases from J, with 15 bases in between. This chain's CDR3 is CASSSNQGFYGYTF. CDR3 DNA: TGCGCCAGCAGTTCCAACCAGGGATTCTATGGCTACACCTTC.

The chain recombines TRBV30 with TRBJ2-6; weak D call: TRBD1 (6 bases). Germline V CDR1 and CDR2: GTSNPN, SVGIG (reference sequence). The V and J ends lost 2 bases and 5 bases respectively, with 10 bases between them. CDR3 length: 14 residues. The CDR3 nucleotides are TGTGCCTGGAGTTTCCGGGACAGGGCCAACGTCCTGACTTTC. Protein: CAWSFRDRANVLTF. The whole variable domain, remainder taken from reference TRBV30 and TRBJ2-6, is SQTIHQWPATLVQPVGSPLSLECTVEGTSNPNLYWYRQAAGRGLQLLFYSVGIGQISSEVPQNLSASRPQDRQFILSSKKLLLSDSGFYLCAWSFRDRANVLTFGAGSRLTVL.

This rearrangement joins TRBV2 to TRBJ2-1; 7 bases are a match to TRBD1. CDR1 is SNHLY and CDR2 is FYNNEI in the germline V gene. With V trimmed by 8 bases and J by 5 bases, 6 bases remained unmatched. There are 13 residues in the CDR3. The CDR3 DNA reads as TGTGCCAGCCGGCGACAGGGTAACAATGAGCAGTTCTTC. Its translation: CASRRQGNNEQFF. The full variable domain, its missing parts supplied by reference TRBV2 and TRBJ2-1, is EPEVTQTPSHQVTQMGQEVILRCVPISNHLYFYWYRQILGQKVEFLVSFYNNEISEKSEIFDDQFSVERPDGSNFTLKIRSTKLEDSAMYFCASRRQGNNEQFFGPGTRLTVL.

The chain uses TRBV19 and TRBJ1-2; D perhaps matches TRBD1 (6 bases). Germline V gene data show CDR1 as LNHDA and CDR2 as SQIVND (reference sequence). The CDR3 sequence is 12 residues long. V lost 5 bases and J lost 8, with 12 bases in between. CDR3 nucleotide sequence: TGTGCCAGTAGTGCGATGACAGGCGGCTACACCTTC. Translating gives CASSAMTGGYTF.

CDR3 sequence reads: CASIRQGATGELFF. For the CDR3, the DNA is TGTGCCAGCATTCGACAGGGGGCGACCGGGGAGCTGTTTTTT. The chain combines TRBV6-5 with TRBJ2-2, with 10 bases that match TRBD1. The CDR3 runs 14 residues. CDR1 is MNHEY and CDR2 is SVGAGI in the germline V gene. V dropped 7 bases and J dropped 5; count of bases not matched to a gene: 4.

This clone has just a few counts. CDR3 in DNA: TGTGCCAGTAGTATATCCACCAATGAAGCTTTCTTT. Translating it yields CASSISTNEAFF. V gene TRBV19 combines with J gene TRBJ1-1; D call uncertain. The CDR3 runs to 12 residues. Germline-derived CDR1 and CDR2 are LNHDA and SQIVND (reference sequence). V shed 2 bases and J shed 7 bases, with 8 bases lying between them.

The chain carries TRBV6-2 or TRBV6-3 and TRBJ1-2; D unclear. The V and J ends lost 0 bases and 2 bases respectively, with 19 bases between them. The germline gives CDR1 MNHEY, CDR2 SVGEGT. CDR3 length: 18 amino acids. This CDR3 reads CASSYSSQPKEWNYGYTF. The CDR3 bases are TGTGCCAGCAGTTACTCGAGTCAACCGAAAGAGTGGAACTATGGCTACACCTTC.